Listed here is a single T cell receptor beta chain. Pregnancy or lactation, uncontrolled infections and other autoimmune diseases were grounds for excluding patients. Patients were diagnosed from clinical symptoms, serum thyroxine, TRAb, thyroid ultrasound and orbital computed tomography. CDR3 regions of TCR beta were amplified from RNA transcripts. The authors performed first-round RT-PCR with HTBI primers and then a second-round multiplex PCR. One entry per CDR3 protein results from TCRdb running MiXCR on the multiplex PCR reads. The table lists over a million distinct CDR3 sequences, 35% to 45% of them singletons. This entry belongs to a study of Graves' ophthalmopathy and Graves' hyperthyroidism. The receptor comes from an adult man with Graves' hyperthyroidism. Sequencing input: peripheral blood or thyroid tissue (not recorded which).

The chain's CDR3 is CSVDSGRLYEQYF. The CDR3 coding sequence is TGCAGCGTTGACTCGGGGCGGCTCTACGAGCAGTACTTC. The gene calls are TRBV29-1 and TRBJ2-7; D could derive from TRBD1 or TRBD2 (5 bases each). Per germline, CDR1 SQVTM and CDR2 ANQGSEA. The CDR3 covers 13 residues. V dropped 3 bases and J dropped 3 bases, with 12 bases sitting between them.